The rows below give T cell receptor beta chains drawn from one sample of a study of blood T cells in healthy people across ages. Each CDR3 protein gets one entry after TCRdb re-called the 5' RACE reads with MiXCR. The sample carries about 1.4 million distinct CDR3 sequences, around 59% recorded once. The source material was blood. Receptors were obtained from a man between 18 and 35 years old in good health. Both conserved end residues are part of each CDR3. Only some rows state a clone size, as once, few, many or a class for expanded clones.

CASSGPLRPEQYF	.	TRBJ2-4	TRBV9
CASNRWGGAVNEQFF	.	TRBJ2-1	TRBV7-9
CSAGTGEDQPQHF	few	TRBJ1-5	TRBV20-1
CSATQVMGGGYTF	.	TRBJ1-2	TRBV20-1
CASDRQGGTEAFF	few	TRBJ1-1	TRBV10-3
CASSLVWPWKGQETQFF	.	.	TRBV5-1
CASSLNDITEAFF	.	TRBJ1-1	TRBV6-5
CASSQGSANTGELFF	many	TRBJ2-2	TRBV2
CASSLLSGGTSNGFF	.	TRBJ2-1	TRBV7-8
CASSQRQGSPGELFF	few	TRBJ2-2	TRBV4-1
CSEPGQGETQYF	.	TRBJ2-5	TRBV29-1
CASSSDYPNPRETQYF	few	.	TRBV6-2/TRBV6-3
CASSWDFAGFNEKLFF	.	TRBJ1-4	TRBV5-5
CASSLVGLDTPVGEQYF	many	TRBJ2-7	TRBV7-9
CASTITAFGNEQYF	.	TRBJ2-7	TRBV6-5
CASSIPTGGGNEQFF	.	TRBJ2-1	TRBV7-9
CAIRPGQGNAGELFF	few	TRBJ2-2	TRBV10-3
CASSQEGGANYGYTF	.	TRBJ1-2	TRBV4-3
CASSQGQGASDYTF	few	TRBJ1-2	TRBV4-3
CASSVGTGTGDGYTF	.	TRBJ1-2	TRBV28
CASSLVHSHNEQFF	few	TRBJ2-1	TRBV27
CASSFFGGTYEQYF	.	TRBJ2-7	TRBV27
CSAIYRGKERRKLFF	few	TRBJ1-4	TRBV29-1
CSVTPVGTYEQYF	few	TRBJ2-7	TRBV29-1
CASSLEIGQGGNEQFF	.	TRBJ2-1	TRBV5-5
CASSYSKLAGINEQFF	.	TRBJ2-1	TRBV6-5
CASSPIDRADQPQHF	.	TRBJ1-5	TRBV4-1
CSGTRQPYNEQFF	.	TRBJ2-1	TRBV20-1
CASSPERRERNWEQYF	.	TRBJ2-4	TRBV21-1
CSVLGESSYEQYF	.	TRBJ2-7	TRBV29-1
CASSPMGQLVYEQYF	few	TRBJ2-7	TRBV3-1
CSARDRSPSREKLFF	.	TRBJ1-4	TRBV20-1
CASRSGTGGRGGDTQYF	.	TRBJ2-3	TRBV7-8
CASSPSGLDGSYEQYF	.	TRBJ2-7	TRBV18
CASSQDTTDNEKLFF	once	TRBJ1-4	TRBV3-1
CASGYGYGYTF	.	TRBJ1-2	TRBV12-3/TRBV12-4
CASSLVLSSTDTQYF	.	TRBJ2-3	TRBV7-8
CASSKDRVLAKNIQYF	.	TRBJ2-4	TRBV7-8
CASSPGVGHTEAFF	.	TRBJ1-1	TRBV5-1
CASSQDGQGNVDTQYF	few	TRBJ2-3	TRBV4-1
CASGEGQGLVEAFF	.	TRBJ1-1	TRBV12-3/TRBV12-4
CATRPWGGFEQYF	.	TRBJ2-7	TRBV27
CSVTGTGDQPQHF	.	TRBJ1-5	TRBV29-1
CASSEYGQGHEKLFF	.	TRBJ1-4	TRBV25-1
CASTSSGNYNEQFF	.	TRBJ2-1	TRBV2
CASSVMGNTEAFF	.	TRBJ1-1	TRBV12-3/TRBV12-4
CASSLVLSNEQFF	few	TRBJ2-1	TRBV7-9
CASSWRIGELFF	.	TRBJ2-2	TRBV5-1
CASRTGGNGGTDTQYF	.	TRBJ2-3	TRBV27
CASSQDSWEYTEAFF	once	TRBJ1-1	TRBV4-1
CASLEFFGTDQETQYF	few	TRBJ2-5	TRBV27
CASSYGGGRSYEQYF	.	TRBJ2-7	TRBV6-6
CSVEADQETQFF	.	.	TRBV29-1
CASAIGTGTEQYF	.	.	TRBV2